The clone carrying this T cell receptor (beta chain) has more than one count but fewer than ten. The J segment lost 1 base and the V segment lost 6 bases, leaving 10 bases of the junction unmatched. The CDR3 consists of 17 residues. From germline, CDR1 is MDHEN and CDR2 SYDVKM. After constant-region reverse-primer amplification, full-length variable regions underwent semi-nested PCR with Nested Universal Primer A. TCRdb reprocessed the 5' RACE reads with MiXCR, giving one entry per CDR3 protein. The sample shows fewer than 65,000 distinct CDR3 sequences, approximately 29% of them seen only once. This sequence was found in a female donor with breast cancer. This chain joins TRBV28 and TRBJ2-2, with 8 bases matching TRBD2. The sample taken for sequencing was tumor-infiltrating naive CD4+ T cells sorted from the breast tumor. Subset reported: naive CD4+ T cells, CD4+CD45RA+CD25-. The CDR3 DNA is TGTGCCAGCAGACCGGGAGGCCTAGCGGGGAACACCGGGGAGCTGTTTTTT. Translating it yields CASRPGGLAGNTGELFF.